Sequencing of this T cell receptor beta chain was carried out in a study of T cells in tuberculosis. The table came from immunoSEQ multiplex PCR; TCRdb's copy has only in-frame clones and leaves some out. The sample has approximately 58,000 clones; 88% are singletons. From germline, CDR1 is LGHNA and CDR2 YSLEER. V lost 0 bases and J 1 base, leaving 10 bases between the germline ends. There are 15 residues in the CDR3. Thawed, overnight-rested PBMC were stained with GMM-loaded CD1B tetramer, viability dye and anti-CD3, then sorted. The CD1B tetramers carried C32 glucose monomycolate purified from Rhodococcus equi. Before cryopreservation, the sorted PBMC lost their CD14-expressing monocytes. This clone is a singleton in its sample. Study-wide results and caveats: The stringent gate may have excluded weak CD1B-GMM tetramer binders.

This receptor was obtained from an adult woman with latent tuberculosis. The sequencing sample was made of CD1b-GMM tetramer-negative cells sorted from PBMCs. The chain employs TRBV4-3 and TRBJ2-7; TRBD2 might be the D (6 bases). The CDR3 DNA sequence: TGCGCCAGCAGCCAAGATAAGACTAGATCCTACGAGCAGTACTTC. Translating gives CASSQDKTRSYEQYF.